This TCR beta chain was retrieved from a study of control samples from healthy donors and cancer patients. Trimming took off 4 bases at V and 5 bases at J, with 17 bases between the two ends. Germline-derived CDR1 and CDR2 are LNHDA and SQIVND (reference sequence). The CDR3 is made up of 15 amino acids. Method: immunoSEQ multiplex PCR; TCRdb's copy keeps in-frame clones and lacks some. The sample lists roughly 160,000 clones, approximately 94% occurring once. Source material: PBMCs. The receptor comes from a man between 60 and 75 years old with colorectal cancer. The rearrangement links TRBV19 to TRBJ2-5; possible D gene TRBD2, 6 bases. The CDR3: CASSTWGESMETQYF. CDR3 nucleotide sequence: TGTGCCAGTAGTACGTGGGGGGAAAGTATGGAGACCCAGTACTTC.